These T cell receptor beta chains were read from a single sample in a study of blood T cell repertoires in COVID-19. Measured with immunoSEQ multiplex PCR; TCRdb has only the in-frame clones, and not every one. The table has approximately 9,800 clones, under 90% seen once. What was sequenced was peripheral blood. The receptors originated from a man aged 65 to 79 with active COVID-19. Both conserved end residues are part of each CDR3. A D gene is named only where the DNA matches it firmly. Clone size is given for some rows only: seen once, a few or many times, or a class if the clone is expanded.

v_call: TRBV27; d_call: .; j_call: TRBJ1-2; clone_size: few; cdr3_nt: TGTGCCAGCAGTTTACTTTCCGGTAACTATGGCTACACCTTC; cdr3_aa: CASSLLSGNYGYTF
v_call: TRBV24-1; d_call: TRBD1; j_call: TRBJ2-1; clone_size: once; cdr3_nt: TGTGCCACCAGTGACACACGACAGGGGGGAAATGAGCAGTTCTTC; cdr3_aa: CATSDTRQGGNEQFF
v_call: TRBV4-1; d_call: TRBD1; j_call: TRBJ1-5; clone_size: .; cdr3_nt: TGCGCCAGCAGCCAAGCAGGGGGAAACAATCAGCCCCAGCATTTT; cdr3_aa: CASSQAGGNNQPQHF
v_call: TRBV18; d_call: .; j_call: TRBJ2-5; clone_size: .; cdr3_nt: TGTGCCAGCTCACTCCAGGGCGGAGAGACCCAGTACTTC; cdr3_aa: CASSLQGGETQYF
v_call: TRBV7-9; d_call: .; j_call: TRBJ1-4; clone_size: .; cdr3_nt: TGTGCCAGCAGCTTTGTGACCACAGAGGAAAAACTGTTTTTT; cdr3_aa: CASSFVTTEEKLFF
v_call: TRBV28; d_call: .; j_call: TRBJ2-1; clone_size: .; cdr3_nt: TGTGCCAGCAGTTCACTCCCCCGTGGGCAGTTCTTC; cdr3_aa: CASSSLPRGQFF
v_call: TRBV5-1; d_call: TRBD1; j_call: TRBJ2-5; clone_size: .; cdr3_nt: TGCGCCAGCAGCTTGGCCAGGGGGCCCGGGGAGACCCAGTACTTC; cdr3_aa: CASSLARGPGETQYF
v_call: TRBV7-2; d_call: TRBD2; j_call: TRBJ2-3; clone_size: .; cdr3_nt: TGTGCCAGCAGCTCCGCTAGCGGGAGAACAGATACGCAGTATTTT; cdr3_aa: CASSSASGRTDTQYF
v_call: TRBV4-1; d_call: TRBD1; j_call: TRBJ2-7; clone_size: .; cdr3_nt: TGCGCCAGCAGCCACCTAGCCGGGACAGGCTCCTACGAGCAGTACTTC; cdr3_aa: CASSHLAGTGSYEQYF
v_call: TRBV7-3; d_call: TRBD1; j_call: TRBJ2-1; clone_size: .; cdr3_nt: TGTGCCAGCAGAAAAGACAGGGTAAACAATGAGCAGTTCTTC; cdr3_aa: CASRKDRVNNEQFF
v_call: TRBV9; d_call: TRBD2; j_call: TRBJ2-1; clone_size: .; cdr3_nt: TGTGCCAGCAGCGTAGGGACTAGCGGGTCAAATGAGCAGTTCTTC; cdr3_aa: CASSVGTSGSNEQFF
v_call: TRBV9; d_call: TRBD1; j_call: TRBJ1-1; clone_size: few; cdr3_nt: TGTGCCAGCAGCGTAGGGACAGGGTCTAACACTGAAGCTTTCTTT; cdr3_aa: CASSVGTGSNTEAFF
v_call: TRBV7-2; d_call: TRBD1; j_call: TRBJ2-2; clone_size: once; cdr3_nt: TGTGCCAGCAGCTTAGGACAGGGGAGGACCGGGGAGCTGTTTTTT; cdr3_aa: CASSLGQGRTGELFF
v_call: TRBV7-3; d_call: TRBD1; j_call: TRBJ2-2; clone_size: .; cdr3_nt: TGTGCCAGCAGCTTAGGGGACAGTAACACCGGGGAGCTGTTTTTT; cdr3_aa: CASSLGDSNTGELFF
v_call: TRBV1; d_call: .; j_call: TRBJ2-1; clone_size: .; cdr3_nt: TGCACCAGAAACCACTATCGGACAGGCCCCAAACCCTATGAGCAGTTCTTC; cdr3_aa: CTRNHYRTGPKPYEQFF
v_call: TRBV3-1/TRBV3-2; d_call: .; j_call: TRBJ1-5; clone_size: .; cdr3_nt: TGTGCCAGCAGCCAAGTACGGGATAGCAATCAGCCCCAGCATTTT; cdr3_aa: CASSQVRDSNQPQHF
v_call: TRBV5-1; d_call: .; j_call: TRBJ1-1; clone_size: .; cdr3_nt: TGCGCCAGCAGCCCGGTCATGTTGGGGCAGAGTAACACTGAAGCTTTCTTT; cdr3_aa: CASSPVMLGQSNTEAFF
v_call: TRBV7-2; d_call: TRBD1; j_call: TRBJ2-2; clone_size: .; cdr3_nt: TGTGCCAGCAGCAGAAACCTGGACAGGAGGAGAGCCGGGGAGCTGTTTTTT; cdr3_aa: CASSRNLDRRRAGELFF
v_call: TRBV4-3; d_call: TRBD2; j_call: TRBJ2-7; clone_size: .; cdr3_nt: TGCGCCAGCAGCCACACTAGCGGGAGCTCCTACGAGCAGTACTTC; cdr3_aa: CASSHTSGSSYEQYF
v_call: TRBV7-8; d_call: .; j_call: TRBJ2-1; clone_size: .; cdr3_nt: TGTGCCAGCAGCTTGGCGGCCAGCTCCCTCGTATACAATGAGCAGTTCTTC; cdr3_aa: CASSLAASSLVYNEQFF
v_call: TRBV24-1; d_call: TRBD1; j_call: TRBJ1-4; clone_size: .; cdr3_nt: TGTGCCACTAGCGAACAGGGGTCGGGAAAACTGTTTTTT; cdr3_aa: CATSEQGSGKLFF
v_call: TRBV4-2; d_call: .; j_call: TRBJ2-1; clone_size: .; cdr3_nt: TGTGCCAGCAGCCCCCCTCGGTCCTACAATGAGCAGTTCTTC; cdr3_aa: CASSPPRSYNEQFF
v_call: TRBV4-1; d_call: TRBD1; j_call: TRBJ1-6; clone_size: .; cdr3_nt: TGCGCCAGCAGCCAAGCGGGACAGGCCAATAATTCACCCCTCCACTTT; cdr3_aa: CASSQAGQANNSPLHF
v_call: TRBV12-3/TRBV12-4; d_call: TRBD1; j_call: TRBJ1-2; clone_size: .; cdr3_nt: TGTGCCAGCAACGGCAGGGGGAACTATGGCTACACCTTC; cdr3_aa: CASNGRGNYGYTF
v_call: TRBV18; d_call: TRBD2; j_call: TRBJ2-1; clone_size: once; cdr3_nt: TGTGCCAGCTCACTCGTAGCGGGAGGTTCCTACAATGAGCAGTTCTTC; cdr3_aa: CASSLVAGGSYNEQFF
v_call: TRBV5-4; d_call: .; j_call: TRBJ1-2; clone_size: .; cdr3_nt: TGTGCCAGCTCCATTGCGGGGGATGGCTACACCTTC; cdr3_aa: CASSIAGDGYTF
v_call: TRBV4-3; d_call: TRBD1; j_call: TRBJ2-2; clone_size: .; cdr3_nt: TGCGCCAGCAGCCAAGCGGTCGCAGGGGGCCTGAACACCGGGGAGCTGTTTTTT; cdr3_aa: CASSQAVAGGLNTGELFF
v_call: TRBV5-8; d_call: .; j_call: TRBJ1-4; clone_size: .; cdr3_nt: TGTGCCAGCAGCTTGGGGAGAGGCGGTGCTGAAAAACTGTTTTTT; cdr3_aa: CASSLGRGGAEKLFF
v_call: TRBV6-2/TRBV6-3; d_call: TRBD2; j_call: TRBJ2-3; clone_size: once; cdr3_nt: TGTGCCAGCAGTTCACTAGCGGGAGTGGCGGATACGCAGTATTTT; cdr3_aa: CASSSLAGVADTQYF
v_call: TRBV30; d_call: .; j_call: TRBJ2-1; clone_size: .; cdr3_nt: TGTGCCTGGAGTCCAGGTCTACCCTACTCCTACAATGAGCAGTTCTTC; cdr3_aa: CAWSPGLPYSYNEQFF
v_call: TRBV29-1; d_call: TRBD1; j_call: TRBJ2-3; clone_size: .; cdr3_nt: TGCAGCGTTGAGGGACAGGGGGCAGATACGCAGTATTTT; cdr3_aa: CSVEGQGADTQYF
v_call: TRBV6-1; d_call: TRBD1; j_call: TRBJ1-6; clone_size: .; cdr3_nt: TGTGCCAGCAGTGAAGCCGGGACAGGGGTAGGATCACCCCTCCACTTT; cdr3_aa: CASSEAGTGVGSPLHF
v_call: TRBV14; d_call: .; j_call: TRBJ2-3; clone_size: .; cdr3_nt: TGTGCCAGCAGCCAATCATATACGCAGTATTTT; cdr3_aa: CASSQSYTQYF
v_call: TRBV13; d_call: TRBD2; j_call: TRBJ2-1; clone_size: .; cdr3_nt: TGTGCCAGCAGCCGTTCCCATCGACGGGAGGGCCGCTCCAATGAGCAGTTCTTC; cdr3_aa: CASSRSHRREGRSNEQFF
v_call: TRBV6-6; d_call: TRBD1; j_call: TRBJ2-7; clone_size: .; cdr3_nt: TGTGCCAGCACCTACGGGGGGACAGGGGGCTACGAGCAGTACTTC; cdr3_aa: CASTYGGTGGYEQYF
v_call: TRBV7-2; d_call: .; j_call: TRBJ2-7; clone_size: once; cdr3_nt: TGTGCCAGCAGCTTAGCTTTCCGGACAGATACCTACGAGCAGTACTTC; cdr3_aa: CASSLAFRTDTYEQYF
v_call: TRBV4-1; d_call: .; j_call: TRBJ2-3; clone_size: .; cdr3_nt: TGCGCCAGCAGCCAAGAAGCCGATCTTCTACGCGGTACGCAGTATTTT; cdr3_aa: CASSQEADLLRGTQYF
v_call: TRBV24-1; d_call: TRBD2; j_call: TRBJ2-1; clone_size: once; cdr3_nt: TGTGCCACCAGTGACGACGGACTAGCGGGAGTCTCGGATGAGCAGTTCTTC; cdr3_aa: CATSDDGLAGVSDEQFF
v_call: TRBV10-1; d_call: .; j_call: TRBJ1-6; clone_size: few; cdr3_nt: TGCGCCAGCAGTGAGGAGGGTGTAGGTAACCATTTCGATTCACCCCTCCACTTT; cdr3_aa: CASSEEGVGNHFDSPLHF
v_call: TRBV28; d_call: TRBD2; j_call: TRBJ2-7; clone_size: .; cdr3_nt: TGTGCCAGCAGGGGCTCGGGGGGTAGCTCCTACGAGCAGTACTTC; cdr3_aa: CASRGSGGSSYEQYF
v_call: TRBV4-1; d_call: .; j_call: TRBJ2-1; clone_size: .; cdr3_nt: TGCGCCAGCAGCCTGGCTAGCCAATCCTACAATGAGCAGTTCTTC; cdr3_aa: CASSLASQSYNEQFF
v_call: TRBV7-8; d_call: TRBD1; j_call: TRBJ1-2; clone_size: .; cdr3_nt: TGTGCCAGCAGTGTAGGGGGCGGTGGCTATGGCTACACCTTC; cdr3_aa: CASSVGGGGYGYTF
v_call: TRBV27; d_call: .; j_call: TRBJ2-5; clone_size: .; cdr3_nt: TGTGCCAGCAGTTTATCGGCGGCGGGGAGGGAGACCCAGTACTTC; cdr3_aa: CASSLSAAGRETQYF
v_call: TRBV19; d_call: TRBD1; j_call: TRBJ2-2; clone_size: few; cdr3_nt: TGTGCCAGTACCTTACAGGGGGCAGCCGGGGAGCTGTTTTTT; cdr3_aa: CASTLQGAAGELFF
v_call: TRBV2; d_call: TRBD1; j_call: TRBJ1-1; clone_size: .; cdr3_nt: TGTGCCAGCAATTTCCGGGACAGGGGACTGTTT; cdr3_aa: CASNFRDRGLF
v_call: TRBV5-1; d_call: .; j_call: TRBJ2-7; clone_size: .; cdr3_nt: TGCGCCAGCAGCTTGGACGGGCGGGACCCCTCCTACGAGCAGTACTTC; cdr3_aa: CASSLDGRDPSYEQYF
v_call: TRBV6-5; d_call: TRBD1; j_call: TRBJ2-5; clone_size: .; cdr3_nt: TGTGCCAGCAGTAGACAGGGCCTAAACGGGGAGACCCAGTACTTC; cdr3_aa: CASSRQGLNGETQYF
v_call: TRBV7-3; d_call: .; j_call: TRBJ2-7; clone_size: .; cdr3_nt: TGTGCCAGCAGCCCACAGGGGACTCACGAGCAGTACTTC; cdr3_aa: CASSPQGTHEQYF
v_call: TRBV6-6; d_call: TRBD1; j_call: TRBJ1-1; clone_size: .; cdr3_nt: TGTGCCAGCAGCCCCCCGGGACAGGGACTTTGGGAAGCTTTCTTT; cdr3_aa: CASSPPGQGLWEAFF
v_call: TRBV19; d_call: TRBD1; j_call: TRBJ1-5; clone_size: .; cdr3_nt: TGTGCCAGTAGTCCGAAGGACAGGGGTAGCAATCAGCCCCAGCATTTT; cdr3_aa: CASSPKDRGSNQPQHF
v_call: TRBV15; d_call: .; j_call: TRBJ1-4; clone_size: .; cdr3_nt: TGTGCCACCAGCGGTGTCGGGGGGAGTTATAATGAAAAACTGTTTTTT; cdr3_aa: CATSGVGGSYNEKLFF
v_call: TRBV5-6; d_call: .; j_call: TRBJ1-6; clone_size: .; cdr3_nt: TGTGCCAGCGCAAGGGGAGGGGCTTCCTATAATTCACCCCTCCACTTT; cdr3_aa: CASARGGASYNSPLHF
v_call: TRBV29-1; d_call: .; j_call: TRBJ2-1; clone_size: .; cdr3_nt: TGCAGCGTTGCAGGGTTTACTAGCAGGAGCTCCTACAATGAGCAGTTCTTC; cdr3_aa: CSVAGFTSRSSYNEQFF
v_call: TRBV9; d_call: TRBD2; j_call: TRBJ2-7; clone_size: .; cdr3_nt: TGTGCCAGCAGCGCCAGGACTAGCGGGAGAGGCGAGCAGTACTTC; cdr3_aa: CASSARTSGRGEQYF
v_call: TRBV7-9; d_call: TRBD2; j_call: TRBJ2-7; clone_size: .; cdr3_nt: TGTGCCAGCAGCCACGGGGCTAGCGGAACCTACGAGCAGTACTTC; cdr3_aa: CASSHGASGTYEQYF
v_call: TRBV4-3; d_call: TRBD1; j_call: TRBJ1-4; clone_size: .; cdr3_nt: TGCGCCAGCAGCCAAGTCGGGACAGGGGGTGAAAAACTGTTTTTT; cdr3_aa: CASSQVGTGGEKLFF
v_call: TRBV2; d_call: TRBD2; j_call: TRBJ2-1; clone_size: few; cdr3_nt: TGTGCCAGCCGGAGGACTAGCGGGAACAATGAGCAGTTCTTC; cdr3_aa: CASRRTSGNNEQFF
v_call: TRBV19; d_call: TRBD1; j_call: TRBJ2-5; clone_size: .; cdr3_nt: TGTGCCAGTAGTCCTCGGACAGGGGGCCTAGAGACCCAGTACTTC; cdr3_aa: CASSPRTGGLETQYF
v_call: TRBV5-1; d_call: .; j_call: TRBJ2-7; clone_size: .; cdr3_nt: TGCGCCAGCAGCTTGGACCCCGGGACATTGGTCTACGAGCAGTACTTC; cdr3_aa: CASSLDPGTLVYEQYF
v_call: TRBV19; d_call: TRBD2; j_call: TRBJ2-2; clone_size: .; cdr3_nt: TGTGCCAGTAACCCGCGGGAGGGGGAGCTGTTTTTT; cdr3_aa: CASNPREGELFF